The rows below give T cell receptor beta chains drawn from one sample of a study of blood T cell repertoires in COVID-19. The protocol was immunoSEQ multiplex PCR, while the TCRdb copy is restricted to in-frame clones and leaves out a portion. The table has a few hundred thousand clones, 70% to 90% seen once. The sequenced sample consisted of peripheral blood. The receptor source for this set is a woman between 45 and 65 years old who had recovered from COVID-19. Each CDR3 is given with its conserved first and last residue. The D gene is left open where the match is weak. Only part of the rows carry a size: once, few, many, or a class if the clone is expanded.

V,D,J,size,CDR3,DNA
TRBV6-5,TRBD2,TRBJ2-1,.,CASRRAGGSTNEQFF,TGTGCCAGCAGGCGAGCGGGAGGCTCGACCAATGAGCAGTTCTTC
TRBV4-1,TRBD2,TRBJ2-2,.,CASSQRAGALTGELFF,TGCGCCAGCAGCCAGCGGGCGGGAGCCCTCACCGGGGAGCTGTTTTTT
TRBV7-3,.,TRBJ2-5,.,CASSLGIGGWETQYF,TGTGCCAGCAGCTTAGGGATAGGGGGTTGGGAGACCCAGTACTTC
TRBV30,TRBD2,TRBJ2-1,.,CACRDGSGNTGEQFF,TGTGCCTGCCGGGACGGTAGCGGGAATACCGGTGAGCAGTTCTTC
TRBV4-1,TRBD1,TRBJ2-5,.,CASSQRPDRGRETQYF,TGCGCCAGCAGCCAAAGACCGGACAGGGGGCGAGAGACCCAGTACTTC
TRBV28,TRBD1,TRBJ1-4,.,CASSYSTGVNEKLFF,TGTGCCAGCAGTTACTCGACAGGGGTGAATGAAAAACTGTTTTTT
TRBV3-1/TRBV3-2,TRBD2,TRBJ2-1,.,CASSQDLFEMGLAGDKTYNEQFF,TGTGCCAGCAGCCAAGATCTGTTTGAAATGGGACTAGCGGGAGACAAGACCTACAATGAGCAGTTCTTC
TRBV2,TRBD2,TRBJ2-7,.,CASSEASGIPLSPYEQYF,TGTGCCAGCAGTGAGGCTAGCGGGATTCCCTTGAGTCCCTACGAGCAGTACTTC
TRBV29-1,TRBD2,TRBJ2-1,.,CSDSTSGNEQFF,TGCAGCGACTCGACTAGCGGGAATGAGCAGTTCTTC
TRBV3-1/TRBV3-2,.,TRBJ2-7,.,CASSQESVRPSYEQYF,TGTGCCAGCAGCCAAGAGTCAGTCAGGCCTTCCTACGAGCAGTACTTC
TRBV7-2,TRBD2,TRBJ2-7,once,CASSPGTSGIYEQYF,TGTGCCAGCAGCCCCGGGACTAGCGGGATATACGAGCAGTACTTC
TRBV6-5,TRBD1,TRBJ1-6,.,CASSYWTGDNSPLHF,TGTGCCAGCAGTTACTGGACAGGGGATAATTCACCCCTCCACTTT
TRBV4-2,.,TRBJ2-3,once,CASSQQPGAASTDTQYF,TGTGCCAGCAGCCAACAACCAGGAGCGGCTAGCACAGATACGCAGTATTTT
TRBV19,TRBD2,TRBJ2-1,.,CASSLLAGGLGEQFF,TGTGCCAGTAGTCTTCTAGCGGGGGGTCTAGGGGAGCAGTTCTTC
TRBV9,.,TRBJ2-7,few,CASSPQDHGLIYEQYF,TGTGCCAGCAGCCCCCAGGATCACGGACTCATTTACGAGCAGTACTTC
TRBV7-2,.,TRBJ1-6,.,CASLWGGGGDNSPLHF,TGTGCCAGCTTGTGGGGAGGGGGGGGCGATAATTCACCCCTCCACTTT
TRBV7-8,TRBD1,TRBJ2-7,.,CASSPQTGISYEQYF,TGTGCCAGCAGCCCCCAGACAGGGATCTCCTACGAGCAGTACTTC
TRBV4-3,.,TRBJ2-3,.,CASSQDRAGVPSDTQYF,TGCGCCAGCAGCCAAGACAGGGCAGGGGTCCCTTCAGATACGCAGTATTTT
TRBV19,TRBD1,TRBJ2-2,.,CASSNLWTGGANTGELFF,TGTGCCAGTAGTAATCTTTGGACAGGGGGCGCGAACACCGGGGAGCTGTTTTTT
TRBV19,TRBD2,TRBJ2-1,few,CASSIDLQAGGSDEQFF,TGTGCCAGTAGTATAGATCTTCAAGCGGGAGGATCAGATGAGCAGTTCTTC
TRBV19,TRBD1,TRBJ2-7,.,CASSSGTGPYEQYF,TGTGCCAGTAGTTCCGGGACAGGGCCCTACGAGCAGTACTTC
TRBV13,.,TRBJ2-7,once,CASSFVSYEQYF,TGTGCCAGCAGCTTTGTTAGTTACGAGCAGTACTTC
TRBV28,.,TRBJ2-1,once,CASSLWQRSSYNEQFF,TGTGCCAGCAGTTTATGGCAACGGAGCTCCTACAATGAGCAGTTCTTC
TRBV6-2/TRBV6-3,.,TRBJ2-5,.,CASSYSRAGIQETQYF,TGTGCCAGCAGTTACTCGAGGGCGGGAATCCAAGAGACCCAGTACTTC
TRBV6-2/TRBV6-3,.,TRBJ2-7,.,CASSRTGTTYYEQYF,TGTGCCAGCAGCAGAACCGGGACAACATACTACGAGCAGTACTTC
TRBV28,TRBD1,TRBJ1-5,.,CASRQPDRGGQPQHF,TGTGCCAGCAGGCAGCCGGACAGGGGTGGACAGCCCCAGCATTTT
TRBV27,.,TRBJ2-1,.,CASSLRGDGAADNEQFF,TGTGCCAGCAGTTTGCGGGGAGACGGCGCCGCCGACAATGAGCAGTTCTTC
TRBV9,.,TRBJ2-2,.,CASSVGSGGITGELFF,TGTGCCAGCAGCGTAGGTTCCGGAGGGATAACCGGGGAGCTGTTTTTT
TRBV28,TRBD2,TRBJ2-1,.,CASRSLAGGSYNEQFF,TGTGCCAGCAGGTCACTAGCGGGGGGATCCTACAATGAGCAGTTCTTC
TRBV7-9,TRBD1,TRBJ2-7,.,CASSLAGGGEQYF,TGTGCCAGCAGCTTAGCAGGGGGCGGGGAGCAGTACTTC
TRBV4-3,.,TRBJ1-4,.,CASSQDRRGEGEKLFF,TGCGCCAGCAGCCAAGATCGGCGGGGGGAAGGGGAAAAACTGTTTTTT
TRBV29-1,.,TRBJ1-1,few,CSVEETMNTEAFF,TGCAGCGTTGAAGAAACAATGAACACTGAAGCTTTCTTT
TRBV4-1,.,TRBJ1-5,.,CASSIRSGLDQPQHF,TGCGCCAGCAGCATAAGGTCAGGGCTCGATCAGCCCCAGCATTTT
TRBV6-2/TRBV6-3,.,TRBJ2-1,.,CASSSMGLANEQFF,TGTGCCAGCAGTTCGATGGGTCTAGCCAATGAGCAGTTCTTC
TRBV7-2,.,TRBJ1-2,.,CASAQINYGYTF,TGTGCCAGCGCCCAGATTAACTATGGCTACACCTTC
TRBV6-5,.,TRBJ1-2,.,CASSLDQGRNRGYTF,TGTGCCAGCAGTCTTGATCAGGGGCGGAACCGAGGCTACACCTTC
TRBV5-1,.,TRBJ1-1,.,CARSWGGGGGTEAFF,TGCGCCCGCAGCTGGGGGGGCGGGGGAGGCACTGAAGCTTTCTTT
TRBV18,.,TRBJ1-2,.,CATAVGQDYGYTF,TGTGCCACCGCAGTGGGGCAGGACTATGGCTACACCTTC
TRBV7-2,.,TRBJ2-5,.,CASSLAGAGVETQYF,TGTGCCAGCAGCTTAGCGGGGGCAGGGGTAGAGACCCAGTACTTC
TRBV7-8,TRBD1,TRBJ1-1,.,CASGQGKNTEAFF,TGTGCCAGCGGACAGGGCAAGAACACTGAAGCTTTCTTT
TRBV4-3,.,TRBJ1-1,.,CASRNTGGLTEAFF,TGCGCCAGCAGAAATACGGGGGGCCTCACTGAAGCTTTCTTT
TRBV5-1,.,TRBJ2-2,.,CASSLERTGELFF,TGCGCCAGCAGCTTGGAGAGAACCGGGGAGCTGTTTTTT
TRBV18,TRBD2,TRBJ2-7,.,CASSTGRGAFYEQYF,TGTGCCAGCTCAACGGGGAGGGGCGCCTTCTACGAGCAGTACTTC
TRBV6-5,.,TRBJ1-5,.,CASSPQGARKPQHF,TGTGCCAGCAGTCCACAGGGTGCCAGAAAGCCCCAGCATTTT
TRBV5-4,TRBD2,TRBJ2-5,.,CASSRSRTSGEETQYF,TGTGCCAGCAGCAGGAGCCGGACTAGCGGGGAAGAGACCCAGTACTTC
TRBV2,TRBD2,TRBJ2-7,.,CASSWESSGNYEQYF,TGTGCCAGCAGTTGGGAGTCTAGCGGAAACTACGAGCAGTACTTC
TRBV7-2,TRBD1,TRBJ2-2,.,CASSSRRGLGTGELFF,TGTGCCAGCAGCTCACGCAGGGGGCTTGGCACCGGGGAGCTGTTTTTT
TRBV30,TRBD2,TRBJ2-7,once,CACLLAGGYEQYF,TGTGCCTGTCTACTAGCGGGAGGATACGAGCAGTACTTC
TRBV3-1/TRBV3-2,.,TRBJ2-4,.,CASSQEFLARGAKNIQYF,TGTGCCAGCAGCCAAGAATTTTTAGCAAGGGGAGCCAAAAACATTCAGTACTTC